The present T cell receptor (beta chain) was sequenced within a study of shared clonotypes between healthy human individuals. Looking at the study overall: The cohort had two women and a few men, ages 18 to 49.

Data came from immunoSEQ multiplex PCR; TCRdb stores just in-frame clones and leaves some out. The repertoire holds just over 2,000,000 clones, over 85% seen once, with 0.13% in the top ten. Germline CDR1 and CDR2: KGHSH and LQKENI. V dropped 4 bases and J dropped 0 bases, with 10 bases sitting between them. The CDR3 is made up of 15 amino acids. Researchers partitioned CD4+ cells into CD45RA+ naive and CD45RA-negative memory subsets. Concerning this clone itself: The target antigen is unknown.

Study results and limitations: An anticipated effect of sequencing depth on clonotype sharing among donors was recognized.

This TCR derives from a man aged 18 to 29 in good health. V gene TRBV18 combines with J gene TRBJ1-3; no clear D. Sequencing input: naive CD4+ T cells sorted from blood. As to subset: CD45RA+ positively selected. The chain's CDR3 is CASSLNKDSGNTIYF. The CDR3 coding sequence is TGTGCCAGCTCACTAAACAAGGACTCTGGAAACACCATATATTTT.